This TCR beta chain appears in the sequencing data of a study of identical twins. This clonotype has a handful of counts. V dropped 8 bases and J dropped 1; count of bases not matched to a gene: 4. This CDR3 contains 12 residues. Germline V gives CDR1 DFQATT, CDR2 SNEGSKA (reference sequence). From the 5' RACE reads, TCRdb called clonotypes with MiXCR, one entry per CDR3 protein. The data show hundreds of thousands of distinct CDR3 sequences, 10% to 15% seen once. The data were also submitted as part of a second study, on yellow fever vaccine responses in identical twins.

Sequencing input: PBMCs. This TCR was recovered from a woman aged 18-29 years in good health. This rearrangement joins TRBV20-1 to TRBJ1-1; 7 nucleotides match TRBD1. The CDR3 sequence is CSSYRGNTEAFF. The CDR3 DNA reads as TGCAGTTCTTACAGGGGGAACACTGAAGCTTTCTTT.